The present T cell receptor (beta chain) was sequenced within a study of T-cell reconstitution after alpha-beta-depleted transplantation in children. Notes on the study in general: It was newly produced T cells that mostly accounted for T-cell counts and diversity one year after transplant. As was reported, about two months after transplant, alpha-beta T cells came from several hundred expanded graft clones. The origin of high day-60 TCRbeta diversity in some patients lay in surviving recipient T cells and thymic progenitors.

Researchers prepared the TCRbeta library using unique molecular identifiers, the study reports. TCRdb processed the PCR reads anew with MiXCR; each CDR3 protein has one entry. The sample holds about 110,000 distinct CDR3 sequences; approximately 6.4% are singletons and the top ten take approximately 25%. Trimming took 5 bases from V and 6 from J; bases not matched to a gene: 11. Germline CDR1 reads SNHLY; CDR2 reads FYNNEI. This CDR3 has 15 amino acids. To note about this clonotype: Its antigen remains unknown.

The rearrangement joins TRBV2 to TRBJ2-7, with 9 nucleotides matching TRBD1. This specimen was PBMCs, mostly from graft donor cells, taken 360 days after TCRalphabeta/CD19-depleted stem cell transplant. This TCR came from a male patient aged 2-15 years who had a stem cell transplant for acute lymphoblastic leukemia, so the T cells may come from the graft donor. The CDR3 nucleotides are TGTGCCAGCAGTCTACTCCGGGACAGGGTCGGCGAGCAGTACTTC. Residues: CASSLLRDRVGEQYF.